The rows below give T cell receptor beta chains drawn from one sample of a study of blood T cell repertoires in COVID-19. Repertoires were generated with immunoSEQ multiplex PCR, while TCRdb's copy carries only in-frame clones and drops some. This table holds 400,000 to 550,000 clones, 75% to 90% found once. The specimen sequenced was peripheral blood. These receptors were taken from a woman in her twenties or thirties with acute or convalescent COVID-19. The CDR3 runs from the conserved cysteine through the conserved F or W. D genes are given only for firm matches. Clone size is given for some rows only: seen once, a few or many times, or a class if the clone is expanded.

abundance	j_gene	v_gene	d_gene	CDR3aa	CDR3nt
NA	TRBJ1-4	TRBV19	TRBD1	CASSTRTQGANEKLFF	TGTGCCAGTAGTACAAGGACACAGGGGGCCAATGAAAAACTGTTTTTT
NA	TRBJ2-7	TRBV7-9	TRBD1	CASSLGGQGSRSYEQYF	TGTGCCAGCAGCTTGGGGGGACAGGGGAGTAGGTCCTACGAGCAGTACTTC
NA	TRBJ2-7	TRBV27	TRBD2	CASRRLAGDYEQYF	TGTGCCAGCAGGCGACTAGCGGGGGACTACGAGCAGTACTTC
NA	TRBJ2-3	TRBV19	NA	CASSIFGTPTTDTQYF	TGTGCCAGTAGTATTTTCGGGACTCCCACCACAGATACGCAGTATTTT
once	TRBJ2-1	TRBV30	NA	CAWSVKKEEFF	TGTGCCTGGAGTGTAAAGAAGGAGGAGTTCTTC
NA	TRBJ2-7	TRBV19	TRBD2	CASSRRGGEQYF	TGTGCCAGTAGTCGCCGCGGGGGTGAGCAGTACTTC
NA	TRBJ2-5	TRBV25-1	NA	CASSEGSRETQYF	TGTGCCAGCAGTGAGGGCTCGCGTGAGACCCAGTACTTC
NA	TRBJ2-1	TRBV28	TRBD2	CASSLSGGYNEQFF	TGTGCCAGCAGTTTAAGCGGGGGCTACAATGAGCAGTTCTTC
NA	TRBJ1-2	TRBV5-4	TRBD1	CASSLKSGGLGYTF	TGTGCCAGCAGCCTAAAATCAGGGGGTCTTGGCTACACCTTC
NA	TRBJ1-6	TRBV28	TRBD1	CAGQGNNSPLHF	TGTGCGGGACAGGGCAATAATTCACCCCTCCACTTT
NA	TRBJ2-6	TRBV5-1	TRBD2	CASSLMGGVRFGANVLTF	TGCGCCAGCAGCCTCATGGGAGGGGTGCGTTTTGGGGCCAACGTCCTGACTTTC
NA	TRBJ2-3	TRBV6-5	TRBD2	CASRVGGAADTQYF	TGTGCCAGCAGAGTCGGGGGGGCCGCGGATACGCAGTATTTT
NA	TRBJ1-3	TRBV6-5	TRBD1	CASSNGQGTKNTIYF	TGTGCCAGCAGTAACGGACAGGGGACTAAAAACACCATATATTTT
NA	TRBJ2-1	TRBV19	NA	CASSITGARAGNEQFF	TGTGCCAGTAGTATAACGGGTGCCCGTGCGGGCAATGAGCAGTTCTTC
NA	TRBJ2-5	TRBV7-9	TRBD2	CASSLGGGPQYF	TGTGCCAGCAGCTTAGGGGGGGGTCCCCAGTACTTC
NA	TRBJ1-2	TRBV19	NA	CASSSGEHRYGYTF	TGTGCCAGTAGTTCGGGGGAGCATAGGTATGGCTACACCTTC
NA	TRBJ1-4	TRBV15	NA	CATSYWLKGEPNEKLFF	TGTGCCACCAGCTACTGGCTAAAGGGGGAGCCGAATGAAAAACTGTTTTTT
NA	TRBJ2-5	TRBV7-9	TRBD1	CASILTGNQETQYF	TGTGCCAGCATCCTGACAGGGAACCAAGAGACCCAGTACTTC
NA	TRBJ1-1	TRBV3-1/TRBV3-2	NA	CASSNRHIPQRGTEAFF	TGTGCCAGCAGCAATAGACACATTCCCCAACGTGGCACTGAAGCTTTCTTT
few	TRBJ2-7	TRBV19	TRBD2	CASSIWLAGVTYEQYF	TGTGCCAGTAGTATATGGCTGGCGGGGGTAACCTACGAGCAGTACTTC
NA	TRBJ2-1	TRBV10-2	TRBD2	CASMGGDNEQFF	TGCGCCAGCATGGGGGGGGACAATGAGCAGTTCTTC
NA	TRBJ1-6	TRBV19	TRBD1	CASSVPTGEFGSPLHF	TGTGCCAGTAGTGTCCCGACAGGGGAATTTGGGTCACCCCTCCACTTT
NA	TRBJ1-1	TRBV7-8	NA	CASSISAGRRDTEAFF	TGTGCCAGCAGCATAAGCGCGGGACGGCGAGACACTGAAGCTTTCTTT
once	TRBJ2-5	TRBV28	NA	CASSRDNQETQYF	TGTGCCAGCAGCCGAGATAACCAAGAGACCCAGTACTTC
NA	TRBJ1-3	TRBV19	NA	CASSKGPPQGNTIYF	TGTGCCAGTAGCAAAGGCCCACCACAGGGAAACACCATATATTTT
NA	TRBJ1-3	TRBV30	NA	CAWSLDSSGNTIYF	TGTGCCTGGAGTCTCGATAGCTCTGGAAACACCATATATTTT
NA	TRBJ2-3	TRBV27	NA	CASSPRHFSGTDTQYF	TGTGCCAGCAGTCCCCGGCATTTCAGCGGGACAGATACGCAGTATTTT
NA	TRBJ2-5	TRBV11-2	TRBD1	CASSLGDRGTETQYF	TGTGCCAGCAGCTTAGGGGACAGGGGTACGGAGACCCAGTACTTC
NA	TRBJ2-3	TRBV5-1	NA	CASSLANPSSTDTQYF	TGCGCCAGCAGCTTGGCCAACCCTAGTAGCACAGATACGCAGTATTTT
once	TRBJ1-4	TRBV27	TRBD1	CASRETTGGEKLFF	TGTGCCAGCAGAGAAACGACAGGGGGAGAAAAACTGTTTTTT
NA	TRBJ1-6	TRBV20-1	NA	CSASILGRNNSPLHF	TGCAGTGCTAGTATCCTGGGGAGGAATAATTCACCCCTCCACTTT
NA	TRBJ2-1	TRBV9	NA	CASNAGDGNNEQFF	TGTGCCAGCAACGCAGGGGATGGGAACAATGAGCAGTTCTTC
NA	TRBJ2-2	TRBV7-2	TRBD1	CASSLPYVWDRVYTGELFF	TGTGCCAGCAGCTTACCCTACGTATGGGACAGGGTGTACACCGGGGAGCTGTTTTTT
NA	TRBJ2-7	TRBV9	NA	CASSAGNEQYF	TGTGCCAGCAGCGCCGGGAACGAGCAGTACTTC
NA	TRBJ2-3	TRBV9	TRBD1	CASSVFPTGNSDTQYF	TGTGCCAGCAGCGTATTCCCGACAGGGAATTCAGATACGCAGTATTTT
NA	TRBJ1-5	TRBV6-5	TRBD1	CASSSTGGADQPQHF	TGTGCCAGCAGTTCCACAGGGGGCGCGGATCAGCCCCAGCATTTT
NA	TRBJ1-2	TRBV5-1	NA	CASSLILNYGYTF	TGCGCCAGCAGCTTGATACTGAACTATGGCTACACCTTC
NA	TRBJ2-1	TRBV2	TRBD2	CASSADPGGYNEQFF	TGTGCCAGCAGTGCCGATCCGGGGGGCTACAATGAGCAGTTCTTC
NA	TRBJ1-2	TRBV7-9	NA	CASNAIGINYGYTF	TGTGCCAGCAATGCCATCGGGATTAACTATGGCTACACCTTC
NA	TRBJ2-7	TRBV19	TRBD1	CASSMTGGSSYEQYF	TGTGCCAGTAGTATGACAGGGGGGTCATCCTACGAGCAGTACTTC
NA	TRBJ2-7	TRBV28	NA	CASSPRSTYEQYF	TGTGCCAGCAGCCCCCGATCTACCTACGAGCAGTACTTC
NA	TRBJ2-2	TRBV9	NA	CASSGDTKGPGELFF	TGTGCCAGCAGCGGCGACACCAAAGGTCCCGGGGAGCTGTTTTTT